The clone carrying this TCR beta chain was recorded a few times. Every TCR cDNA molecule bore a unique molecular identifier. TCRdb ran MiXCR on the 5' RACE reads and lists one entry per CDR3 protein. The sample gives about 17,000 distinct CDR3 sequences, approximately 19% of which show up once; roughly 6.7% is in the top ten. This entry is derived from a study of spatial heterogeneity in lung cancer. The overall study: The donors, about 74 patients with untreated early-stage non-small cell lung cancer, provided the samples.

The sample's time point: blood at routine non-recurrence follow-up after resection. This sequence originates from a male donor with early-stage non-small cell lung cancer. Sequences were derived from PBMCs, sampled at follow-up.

The CDR3 spells CASSPWGGDYGYTF. In nucleotides, the CDR3 is TGTGCCAGCAGTCCCTGGGGGGGCGACTATGGCTACACCTTC. The chain is built from TRBV6-2 or TRBV6-3 and TRBJ1-2, with D tentatively TRBD1 (6 bases). This CDR3 comprises 14 residues. Germline lookup yields CDR1 MNHEY and CDR2 SVGEGT. The V end lost 5 bases, the J end lost 3 bases, and 13 bases lay between the germline ends.